Included here is one T cell receptor beta chain sequence, with context. Its antigen is unidentified. Time point reported: week 5, during vaccination. With topical imiquimod, each dose of the vaccine consisted of 300 ug of mutant IDH1 20-mer peptide. Clones were read by immunoSEQ multiplex PCR, and TCRdb kept only the in-frame ones, dropping some. Among approximately 76,000 clones, more than 85% were seen once, and the ten largest hold under 0.6%. This sample was included in a study of a mutant IDH1 vaccine in newly diagnosed glioma. Study-wide context: The vaccination schedule gave patients eight doses in weeks 1, 3, 5, 7, 11, 15, 19 and 23.

Germline lookup yields CDR1 MDHEN and CDR2 SYDVKM. V was clipped by 5 bases and J by 4 bases, with 13 bases between them. CDR3 length: 14 residues. This sequence originates from a woman between 50 and 59 years old with glioma. The V and J genes are TRBV28 and TRBJ2-3, with D possibly matching TRBD2 (6 bases). Source: PBMCs, taken from a glioma patient whose treatment included an IDH1 peptide vaccine. The CDR3 sequence: CASSPGLVADTQYF. CDR3 nucleotide sequence: TGTGCCAGCAGTCCGGGACTGGTTGCAGATACGCAGTATTTT.